Listed below are T cell receptor beta chains from one sample, sequenced in a study of blood T cell repertoires in COVID-19. The table came from immunoSEQ multiplex PCR; TCRdb's copy has only in-frame clones and leaves some out. The sample carries over 250,000 clones, around 87% recorded once. The sequenced material came from peripheral blood. Source of these receptors: a woman in her forties or fifties with acute or convalescent COVID-19. The CDR3 runs from the conserved cysteine through the conserved F or W. A D gene is named only where the DNA matches it firmly.

TRBV7-3	.	TRBJ1-1	CASSLIGAGNTEAFF	TGTGCCAGCAGCTTAATAGGGGCAGGGAACACTGAAGCTTTCTTT
TRBV6-6	.	TRBJ1-1	CASSYGATAYTEAFF	TGTGCCAGCAGTTACGGGGCGACAGCGTACACTGAAGCTTTCTTT
TRBV7-8	TRBD1	TRBJ1-6	CASSLTGVHSPLHF	TGTGCCAGCAGCTTGACAGGGGTCCATTCACCCCTCCACTTT
TRBV19	.	TRBJ1-5	CASSIGNRENQPQHF	TGTGCCAGTAGTATAGGAAACAGGGAGAATCAGCCCCAGCATTTT
TRBV29-1	TRBD1	TRBJ1-2	CSVGLGSGGGYTF	TGCAGCGTTGGGTTGGGTTCAGGGGGTGGCTACACCTTC
TRBV6-6	.	TRBJ1-3	CASSYGAGPTIYF	TGTGCCAGCAGTTACGGGGCAGGACCGACCATATATTTT
TRBV25-1	.	TRBJ2-2	CASSDRNTGELFF	TGTGCCAGCAGTGATCGGAACACCGGGGAGCTGTTTTTT
TRBV24-1	.	TRBJ1-1	CATSDSRGLTEAFF	TGTGCCACCAGTGATTCAAGGGGGTTAACTGAAGCTTTCTTT
TRBV10-3	.	TRBJ2-1	CAISESSVVSNSDNEQFF	TGTGCCATCAGTGAGTCTTCGGTAGTTAGCAACTCGGACAATGAGCAGTTCTTC
TRBV5-1	TRBD1	TRBJ2-1	CASSRGQASSYNEQFF	TGCGCCAGCAGCCGGGGACAGGCCAGCTCCTACAATGAGCAGTTCTTC